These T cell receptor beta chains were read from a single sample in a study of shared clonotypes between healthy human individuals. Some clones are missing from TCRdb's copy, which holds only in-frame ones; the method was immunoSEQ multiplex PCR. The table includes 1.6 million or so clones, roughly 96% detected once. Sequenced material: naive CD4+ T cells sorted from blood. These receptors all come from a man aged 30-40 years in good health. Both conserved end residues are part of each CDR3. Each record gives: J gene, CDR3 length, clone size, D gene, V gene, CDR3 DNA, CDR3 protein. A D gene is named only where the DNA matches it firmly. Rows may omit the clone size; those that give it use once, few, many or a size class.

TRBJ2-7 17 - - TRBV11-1 TGTGCCAGCAGCAAAGGTTCCTCGGGGGGCGGATCCTACGAGCAGTACTTC CASSKGSSGGGSYEQYF
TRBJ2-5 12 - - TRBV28 TGTGCCAGTAGGAACCCCCGGGACTTACCCTACTTC CASRNPRDLPYF
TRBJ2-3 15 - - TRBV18 TGTGCCAGCTCACCACTCGACAGCAGCACAGATACGCAGTATTTT CASSPLDSSTDTQYF
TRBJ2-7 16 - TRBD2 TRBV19 TGTGCCAGTAGGAGGGTCCTAGCGGGAGGTTCCTACGAGCAGTACTTC CASRRVLAGGSYEQYF
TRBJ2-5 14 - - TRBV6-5 TGTGCCAGCAGTTACTGGTCAGAACAAGAGACCCAGTACTTC CASSYWSEQETQYF
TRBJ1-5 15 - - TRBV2 TGTGCCAGCAGTTTCAGGGGCGACCGCAATCAGCCCCAGCATTTT CASSFRGDRNQPQHF
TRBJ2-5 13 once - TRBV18 TGTGCCAGCTCACCTAACCGTGGGGAGACCCAGTACTTC CASSPNRGETQYF
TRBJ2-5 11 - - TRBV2 TGTGCCAGCAGCCCCCAAGAGACCCAGTACTTC CASSPQETQYF
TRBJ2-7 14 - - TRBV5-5 TGTGCCAGCAGCTTAGGGGTTCATCCCTACGAGCAGTACTTC CASSLGVHPYEQYF
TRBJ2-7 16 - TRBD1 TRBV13 TGTGCCAGCAATCAAGGACATACGGGGACAGGGGGCGAGCAGTACTTC CASNQGHTGTGGEQYF
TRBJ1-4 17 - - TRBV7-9 TGTGCCAGCAGCTTAGGTGTCAACCGTGCAACTAATGAAAAACTGTTTTTT CASSLGVNRATNEKLFF
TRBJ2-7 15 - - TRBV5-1 TGCGCCAGCAGCCGGGACTTCCCCGGGCGGTACGAGCAGTACTTC CASSRDFPGRYEQYF
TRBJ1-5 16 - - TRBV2 TGTGCCAGCAGTGAACGATCGGCAGGGCTTCATCAGCCCCAGCATTTT CASSERSAGLHQPQHF
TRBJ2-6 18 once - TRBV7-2 TGTGCCAGCAGCTCGTTAGCGAACCCCCATTCTGGGGCCAACGTCCTGACTTTC CASSSLANPHSGANVLTF
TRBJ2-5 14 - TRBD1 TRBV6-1 TGTGCCAGCAAGGGCCCAGGGGGAAAAGAGACCCAGTACTTC CASKGPGGKETQYF
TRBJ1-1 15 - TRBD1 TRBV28 TGTGCCAGCAGTTTCCAAGGGGGCGCTGCCCCTGAAGCTTTCTTT CASSFQGGAAPEAFF
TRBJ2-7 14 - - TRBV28 TGTGCCAGCTCCACCCCCCCCAGAGCCTACGAGCAGTACTTC CASSTPPRAYEQYF
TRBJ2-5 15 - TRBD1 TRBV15 TGTGCCACCAGCACGGGACAGGGGGCGAGGGAGACCCAGTACTTC CATSTGQGARETQYF
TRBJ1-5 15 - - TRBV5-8 TGTGCCAGCAGCTTTGACGGATATAGCAATCAGCCCCAGCATTTT CASSFDGYSNQPQHF
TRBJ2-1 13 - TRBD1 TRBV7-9 TGTGCCAGCAGACCCCCAGGGGGCAATGAGCAGTTCTTC CASRPPGGNEQFF
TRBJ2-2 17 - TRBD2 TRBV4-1 TGCGCCAGCAGCCAAGGACTAGCGGGAGTGAACACCGGGGAGCTGTTTTTT CASSQGLAGVNTGELFF
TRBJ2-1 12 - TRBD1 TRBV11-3 TGTGCCAGCAGCACCAAGGGACAGCCGCAGTTCTTC CASSTKGQPQFF
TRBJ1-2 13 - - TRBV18 TGTGCCAGCTCACCACCGGTGGGTCATGGCTACACCTTC CASSPPVGHGYTF
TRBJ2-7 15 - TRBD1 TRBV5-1 TGCGCCAGCAGCTCGACCGGACAGGCGGAGGACGAGCAGTACTTC CASSSTGQAEDEQYF
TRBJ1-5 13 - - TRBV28 TGTGCCAGCCCCGGGGGGAGCAATCAGCCCCAGCATTTT CASPGGSNQPQHF
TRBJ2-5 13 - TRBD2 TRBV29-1 TGCAGCCTAGTGGGCGGGAGTAAAGAGACCCAGTACTTC CSLVGGSKETQYF
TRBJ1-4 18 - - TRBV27 TGTGCCAGCAGTTCCTACTATCGGGACAAGAGAACTAATGAAAAACTGTTTTTT CASSSYYRDKRTNEKLFF
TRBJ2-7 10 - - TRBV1 TGCACCAGCAGCCAATACGAGCAGTACTTC CTSSQYEQYF
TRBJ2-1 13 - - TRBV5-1 TGCGCCAGCAGCTTGCAGCTAGCTCATGAGCAGTTCTTC CASSLQLAHEQFF
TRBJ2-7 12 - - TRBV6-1 TGTGCCAGCAGTGAACGGTGGGAAGAGCAGTACTTC CASSERWEEQYF
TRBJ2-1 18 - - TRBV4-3 TGCGCCAGCAGCCAAGACCCTCTAGCAGGGATGATGATAAATGAGCAGTTCTTC CASSQDPLAGMMINEQFF
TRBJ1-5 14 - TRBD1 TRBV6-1 TGTGCCAGCTGCATGGACAGGGGTAGTCAGCCCCAGCATTTT CASCMDRGSQPQHF
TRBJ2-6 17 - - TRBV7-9 TGTGCCAGCAGTAGTGGGGATGGTTCGGCTGGGGCCAACGTCCTGACTTTC CASSSGDGSAGANVLTF
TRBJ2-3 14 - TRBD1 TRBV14 TGTGCCAGCAGCCGGGACAGTCTCACAGATACGCAGTATTTT CASSRDSLTDTQYF
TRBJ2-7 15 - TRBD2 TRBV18 TGTGCCAGCTCACCAGCTAGCGGGACGCCATACGAGCAGTACTTC CASSPASGTPYEQYF
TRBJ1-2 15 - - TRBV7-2 TGTGCCAGCAGCCGTCGAACAGGGACCGGCTATGGCTACACCTTC CASSRRTGTGYGYTF
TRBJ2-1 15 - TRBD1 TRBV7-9 TGTGCCAGCAGCCCTGACAGGGGGCTTGACAATGAGCAGTTCTTC CASSPDRGLDNEQFF
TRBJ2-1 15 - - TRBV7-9 TGTGCCAGCAGCTCGCGGGGTCTGGTACGCAATGAGCAGTTCTTC CASSSRGLVRNEQFF
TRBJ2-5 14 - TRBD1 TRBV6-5 TGTGCCACCATCGACAGGGGGCCGAGCGAGACCCAGTACTTC CATIDRGPSETQYF
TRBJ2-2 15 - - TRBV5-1 TGCGCCAGCAGCGACGACAGGGAGGGGACCGGGGAGCTGTTTTTT CASSDDREGTGELFF
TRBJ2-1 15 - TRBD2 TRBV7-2 TGTGCCAGCAGCAACCTAGCGGGAGGATGGGTTGAGCAGTTCTTC CASSNLAGGWVEQFF
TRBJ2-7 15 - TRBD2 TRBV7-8 TGTGCCAGCAGCCCGACTAGCGGGAGTTTCTACGAGCAGTACTTC CASSPTSGSFYEQYF